The clone carrying this TCR beta chain was counted a single time. This same CDR3 is encoded by further DNA sequences in the sample. V was trimmed by 0 bases and J by 2 bases, leaving 7 bases between them. This CDR3 is 14 amino acids long. Germline V gene sequence: CDR1 SGHRS, CDR2 YFSETQ. This entry is derived from a study of shared clonotypes between healthy human individuals. Study-level background: Ranging from 18 to 49 in age, donors were two women and three men.

Profiled with immunoSEQ multiplex PCR; TCRdb holds only in-frame clones, not every one. The sample lists more than 1.2 million clones, roughly 98.5% occurring once. The sequenced sample consisted of naive CD4+ T cells sorted from blood. Subset: CD45RA+ positively selected. The rearrangement uses TRBV5-1 and TRBJ2-3; no definite D call. The sequence derives from a man aged 25 to 45 in good health. The CDR3 spells CASSLAPSTDTQYF. As DNA, the CDR3 is TGCGCCAGCAGCTTGGCTCCATCCACAGATACGCAGTATTTT.